This T cell receptor (beta chain) was obtained from a study of T-cell reconstitution after alpha-beta-depleted transplantation in children. General study points: Surviving thymic progenitors and recipient T cells were the source of high TCRbeta diversity at day 60 in some patients. After transplant, at about two months, alpha-beta T cells were reportedly derived from several hundred expanded graft clones.

Germline V gene data show CDR1 as SGHVS and CDR2 as FNYEAQ. This CDR3 has 17 amino acids. V was pared by 1 base and J by 6 bases, with 16 bases between. This clonotype was seen a handful of times. Its specificity is not known. For TCRbeta, the library was prepared with unique molecular identifiers. Each CDR3 protein is one row after TCRdb ran MiXCR on the PCR reads. The sample carries some 120,000 distinct CDR3 sequences, under 13% recorded once. This material consisted of PBMCs, taken before TCRalphabeta/CD19-depleted stem cell transplant. J is TRBJ1-6 and V is TRBV7-6; D gene ambiguous. The origin of this receptor is a boy younger than 10 with acute lymphoblastic leukemia, due to receive a stem cell transplant. The CDR3 here is CASSLGRSRSLNSPLHF. In DNA form, the CDR3 reads TGTGCCAGCAGCTTAGGACGGAGCCGTTCCCTTAATTCACCCCTCCACTTT.